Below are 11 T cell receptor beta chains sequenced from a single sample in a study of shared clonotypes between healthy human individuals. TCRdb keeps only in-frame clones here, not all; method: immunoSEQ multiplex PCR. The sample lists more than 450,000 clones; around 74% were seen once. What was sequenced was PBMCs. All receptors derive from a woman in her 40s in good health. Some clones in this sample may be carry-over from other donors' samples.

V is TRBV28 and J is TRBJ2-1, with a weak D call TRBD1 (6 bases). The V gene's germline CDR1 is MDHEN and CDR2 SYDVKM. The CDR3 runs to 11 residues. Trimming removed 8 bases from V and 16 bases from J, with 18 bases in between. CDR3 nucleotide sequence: TGTGCCAGCTCACAGGGCTTGAACAACTTCTTC. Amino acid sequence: CASSQGLNNFF.

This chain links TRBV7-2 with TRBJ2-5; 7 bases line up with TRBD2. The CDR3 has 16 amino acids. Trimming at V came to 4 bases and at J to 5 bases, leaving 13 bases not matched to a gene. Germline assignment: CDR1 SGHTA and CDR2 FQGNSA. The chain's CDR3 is CASSSPSGTIGETQYF. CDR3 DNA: TGTGCCAGCAGCTCGCCCAGCGGGACGATAGGGGAGACCCAGTACTTC. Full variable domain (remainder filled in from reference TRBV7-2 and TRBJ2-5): GAGVSQSPSNKVTEKGKDVELRCDPISGHTALYWYRQSLGQGLEFLIYFQGNSAPDKSGLPSDRFSAERTGGSVSTLTIQRTQQEDSAVYLCASSSPSGTIGETQYFGPGTRLLVL.

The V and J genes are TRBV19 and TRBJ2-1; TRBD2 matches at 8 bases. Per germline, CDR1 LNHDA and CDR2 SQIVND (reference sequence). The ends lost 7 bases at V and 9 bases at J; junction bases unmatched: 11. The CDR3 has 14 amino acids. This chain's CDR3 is CASTTPGLETEQFF. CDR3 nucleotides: TGTGCCAGTACCACACCGGGACTAGAGACTGAGCAGTTCTTC. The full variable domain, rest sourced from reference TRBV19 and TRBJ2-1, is DGGITQSPKYLFRKEGQNVTLSCEQNLNHDAMYWYRQDPGQGLRLIYYSQIVNDFQKGDIAEGYSVSREKKESFPLTVTSAQKNPTAFYLCASTTPGLETEQFFGPGTRLTVL.

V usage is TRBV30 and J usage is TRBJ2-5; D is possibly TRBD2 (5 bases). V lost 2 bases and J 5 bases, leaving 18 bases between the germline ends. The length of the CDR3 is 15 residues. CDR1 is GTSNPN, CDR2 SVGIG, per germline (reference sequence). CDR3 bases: TGTGCCTGGAGTTCGCCGACTAAATACCGGGAGACCCAGTACTTC. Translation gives CAWSSPTKYRETQYF. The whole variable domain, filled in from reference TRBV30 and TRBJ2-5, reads SQTIHQWPATLVQPVGSPLSLECTVEGTSNPNLYWYRQAAGRGLQLLFYSVGIGQISSEVPQNLSASRPQDRQFILSSKKLLLSDSGFYLCAWSSPTKYRETQYFGPGTRLLVL.

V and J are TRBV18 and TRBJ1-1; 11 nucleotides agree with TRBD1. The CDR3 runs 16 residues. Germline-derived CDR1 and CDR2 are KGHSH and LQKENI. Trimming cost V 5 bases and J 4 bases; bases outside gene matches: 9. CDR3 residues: CASSRGQGASGTEAFF. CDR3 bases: TGTGCCAGCTCAAGAGGACAGGGGGCTAGCGGCACTGAAGCTTTCTTT.

CDR3 in DNA: TGTGCCAGCAGCTTGGAGGGAAGGGGAAATCAGCCCCAGCATTTT. This encodes CASSLEGRGNQPQHF. The chain combines TRBV5-8 with TRBJ1-5; D is possibly TRBD1 (5 bases). The CDR3 is 15 residues long. Trimming left V 0 bases short and J 4 bases short, with 11 bases between. Looked up from germline, CDR1 is SGHTS and CDR2 is YDEGEE. Full variable domain (remainder filled in from reference TRBV5-8 and TRBJ1-5): EAGVTQSPTHLIKTRGQQATLRCSPISGHTSVYWYQQALGLGLQFLLWYDEGEERNRGNFPPRFSGRQFPNYSSELNVNALELEDSALYLCASSLEGRGNQPQHFGDGTRLSIL.

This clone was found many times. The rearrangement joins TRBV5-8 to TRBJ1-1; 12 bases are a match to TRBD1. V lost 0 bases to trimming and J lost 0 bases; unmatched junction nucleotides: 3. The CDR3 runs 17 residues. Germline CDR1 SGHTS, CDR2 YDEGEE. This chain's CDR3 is CASSLGDRGPMNTEAFF. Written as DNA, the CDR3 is TGTGCCAGCAGCTTGGGGGACAGGGGGCCGATGAACACTGAAGCTTTCTTT.

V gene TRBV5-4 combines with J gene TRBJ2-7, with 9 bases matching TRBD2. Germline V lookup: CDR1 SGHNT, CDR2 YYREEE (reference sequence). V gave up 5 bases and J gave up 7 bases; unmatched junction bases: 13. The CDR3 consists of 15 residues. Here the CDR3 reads CASRPGTAGGSEQYF. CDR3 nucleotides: TGTGCCAGCAGGCCTGGGACGGCGGGGGGGTCGGAGCAGTACTTC.

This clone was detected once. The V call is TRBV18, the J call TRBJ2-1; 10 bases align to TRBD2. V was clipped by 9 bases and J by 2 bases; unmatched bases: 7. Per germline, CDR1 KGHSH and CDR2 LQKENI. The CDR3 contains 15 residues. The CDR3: CASYSSGGAYNEQFF. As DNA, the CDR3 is TGTGCCAGTTACTCAAGCGGGGGGGCCTACAATGAGCAGTTCTTC.

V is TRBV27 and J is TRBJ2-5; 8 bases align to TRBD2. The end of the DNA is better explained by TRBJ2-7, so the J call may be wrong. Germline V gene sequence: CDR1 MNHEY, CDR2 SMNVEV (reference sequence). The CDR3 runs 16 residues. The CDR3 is CASSFVAGGLSYEQYF. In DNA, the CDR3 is TGTGCCAGCAGTTTCGTGGCGGGAGGACTCTCCTACGAGCAGTACTTC.

CDR3: CASSQGGGNYNEQFF. Written as DNA, the CDR3 is TGTGCCAGCAGCCAAGGTGGTGGGAACTACAATGAGCAGTTCTTC. The rearrangement uses TRBV4-2 and TRBJ2-1; D uncertain. Per germline, CDR1 LGHNA and CDR2 YNFKEQ. V was pared by 1 base and J by 3 bases, with 10 bases between. CDR3 length: 15 residues.